These T cell receptor beta chains were read from a single sample in a study of technical replicates of blood from a handful of donors. Assay: immunoSEQ multiplex PCR; the TCRdb copy retains only in-frame clones and omits some. Of approximately 100,000 clones in the sample, nearly 96% were seen once. Material for sequencing was T cells isolated from PBMCs. These receptors were obtained from a human donor in good health. The CDR3 runs from the conserved cysteine through the conserved F or W. A D gene is named only where the DNA matches it firmly. The size of a clone is reported for some rows only, either as once, few or many, or as a class for expanded clones.

v_gene	d_gene	j_gene	abundance	CDR3aa	CDR3nt
TRBV4-1	-	TRBJ2-2	-	CASSQGGKGQNTGELFF	TGCGCCAGCAGCCAAGGTGGTAAGGGGCAAAACACCGGGGAGCTGTTTTTT
TRBV7-8	TRBD1	TRBJ2-2	-	CASSLGRQGVTNTGELFF	TGTGCCAGCAGCTTGGGGAGACAGGGAGTCACGAACACCGGGGAGCTGTTTTTT
TRBV5-1	-	TRBJ2-5	-	CASSFDIGGQYF	TGCGCCAGCAGCTTTGATATTGGCGGCCAGTACTTC
TRBV15	TRBD2	TRBJ2-3	-	CATSRGSGGPDTQYF	TGTGCCACCAGCAGGGGAAGCGGGGGACCAGATACGCAGTATTTT
TRBV5-6	TRBD1	TRBJ1-5	-	CASSPMGQGVRNQPQHF	TGTGCCAGCAGCCCAATGGGACAGGGGGTACGCAATCAGCCCCAGCATTTT
TRBV30	-	TRBJ1-1	-	CAWSVDRNTEAFF	TGTGCCTGGAGTGTTGACAGAAACACTGAAGCTTTCTTT
TRBV5-1	TRBD1	TRBJ2-7	-	CASSLASTGESYEQYF	TGCGCCAGCAGCTTGGCGTCGACAGGGGAATCTTACGAGCAGTACTTC
TRBV27	TRBD2	TRBJ2-3	-	CASNSGGASTQYF	TGTGCCAGCAACAGCGGGGGGGCAAGTACGCAGTATTTT
TRBV7-9	TRBD2	TRBJ2-1	-	CASSPNLVVAGPSVEQFF	TGTGCCAGCAGCCCTAACTTAGTTGTAGCGGGGCCGTCCGTCGAGCAGTTCTTC
TRBV5-1	-	TRBJ1-2	-	CASSLEIAGNYGYTF	TGCGCCAGCAGCTTGGAAATAGCCGGAAACTATGGCTACACCTTC
TRBV5-1	TRBD2	TRBJ2-1	-	CASSRTSGRINEQFF	TGCGCCAGCAGCCGGACTAGCGGGAGGATAAATGAGCAGTTCTTC
TRBV6-1	-	TRBJ1-5	-	CASSEAWARNQPQHF	TGTGCCAGCAGTGAAGCCTGGGCCCGCAATCAGCCCCAGCATTTT
TRBV5-4	TRBD2	TRBJ2-3	-	CASRAGTSLLGDTQYF	TGTGCCAGCAGGGCCGGGACTAGCCTTCTCGGAGATACGCAGTATTTT
TRBV6-1	-	TRBJ2-7	once	CASSTTEYEQYF	TGTGCCAGCAGTACCACAGAGTACGAGCAGTACTTC
TRBV6-6	TRBD1	TRBJ2-3	-	CASSFPGQGIPDTQYF	TGTGCCAGCAGTTTCCCGGGACAGGGTATCCCAGATACGCAGTATTTT
TRBV7-9	-	TRBJ1-1	-	CASSPPDRNTEAFF	TGTGCCAGCAGCCCTCCAGACAGGAACACTGAAGCTTTCTTT
TRBV19	-	TRBJ2-4	-	CASSTGLGGIQYF	TGTGCCAGTAGTACAGGTCTCGGTGGGATTCAGTACTTC
TRBV27	TRBD1	TRBJ1-1	-	CASSTGTAEGEAFF	TGTGCCAGCAGTACCGGGACAGCGGAAGGTGAAGCTTTCTTT
TRBV14	TRBD1	TRBJ1-2	-	CASSQDYAGGGYTF	TGTGCCAGCAGCCAAGATTATGCAGGGGGTGGCTACACCTTC
TRBV4-1	TRBD1	TRBJ2-7	-	CASSQEGQVRYEQYF	TGCGCCAGCAGCCAAGAGGGACAGGTGAGGTACGAGCAGTACTTC
TRBV2	-	TRBJ1-4	-	CASRESVVEKLFF	TGTGCCAGCAGGGAGAGCGTGGTTGAGAAACTGTTTTTT
TRBV7-9	-	TRBJ1-2	-	CASSPKPPAQLGSF	TGTGCCAGCAGCCCAAAACCCCCGGCGCAGCTAGGATCCTTC
TRBV15	TRBD2	TRBJ2-5	-	CATSKVTSSRRYQETQYF	TGTGCCACCAGCAAGGTGACTAGCAGCAGACGGTACCAAGAGACCCAGTACTTC
TRBV19	-	TRBJ1-1	-	CASSIEVGRGTEAFF	TGTGCCAGTAGTATAGAAGTTGGGAGGGGCACTGAAGCTTTCTTT
TRBV7-4	-	TRBJ1-1	-	CASSFRGKNTEAFF	TGTGCCAGCAGCTTCAGGGGAAAGAACACTGAAGCTTTCTTT
TRBV10-2	TRBD1	TRBJ2-2	-	CASLYWDRANTGELFF	TGCGCCAGCCTTTATTGGGACAGAGCGAACACCGGGGAGCTGTTTTTT
TRBV29-1	-	TRBJ2-2	-	CSVYHPDSYTGELFF	TGCAGCGTTTACCACCCGGACTCTTACACCGGGGAGCTGTTTTTT
TRBV9	TRBD1	TRBJ1-4	-	CASSVGGQGISNEKLFF	TGTGCCAGCAGCGTAGGGGGACAGGGGATTTCTAATGAAAAACTGTTTTTT
TRBV19	TRBD2	TRBJ2-7	-	CASSIETSGSYEQYF	TGTGCCAGTAGTATCGAGACTAGCGGCTCCTACGAGCAGTACTTC
TRBV28	TRBD1	TRBJ2-5	-	CASSDLGTGEETQYF	TGTGCCAGCAGTGATTTGGGGACAGGGGAAGAGACCCAGTACTTC
TRBV6-1	TRBD1	TRBJ2-1	once	CASSPGQGWNEQFF	TGTGCCAGCTCTCCGGGACAGGGTTGGAATGAGCAGTTCTTC
TRBV29-1	-	TRBJ1-4	once	CSVAYVTNEKLFF	TGCAGCGTTGCCTATGTCACTAATGAAAAACTGTTTTTT
TRBV28	-	TRBJ2-7	-	CASTSLVRDISSYEQYF	TGTGCCAGCACCTCATTGGTCCGGGACATATCCTCCTACGAGCAGTACTTC
TRBV4-1	TRBD2	TRBJ2-4	once	CASSPGLAGGRFKNIQYF	TGCGCCAGCAGCCCGGGACTAGCGGGGGGAAGATTTAAAAACATTCAGTACTTC
TRBV6-5	-	TRBJ2-1	-	CASSYGEASYNEQFF	TGTGCCAGCAGTTACGGCGAGGCCTCCTACAATGAGCAGTTCTTC
TRBV2	-	TRBJ1-5	few	CASSTAYNQPQHF	TGTGCCAGCTCGACAGCGTACAATCAGCCCCAGCATTTT
TRBV28	TRBD1	TRBJ2-7	once	CASSLGFARDRDYEQYF	TGTGCCAGCAGTTTAGGGTTCGCCCGGGACAGGGACTACGAGCAGTACTTC
TRBV21-1	-	TRBJ2-1	-	CASTQGGNNEQFF	TGTGCCAGCACACAGGGGGGGAACAATGAGCAGTTCTTC
TRBV18	-	TRBJ2-1	-	CASSPGESTYNEQFF	TGTGCCAGCTCACCAGGGGAGAGCACCTACAATGAGCAGTTCTTC
TRBV6-5	TRBD2	TRBJ2-7	-	CASSYSTSGSYEQYF	TGTGCCAGCAGTTACTCGACTAGCGGGAGCTACGAGCAGTACTTC
TRBV18	TRBD1	TRBJ1-4	-	CASSPIPGGEKLFF	TGTGCCAGCTCACCAATCCCAGGGGGGGAAAAACTGTTTTTT
TRBV5-6	TRBD1	TRBJ1-2	-	CASNGQGYYGYTF	TGTGCCAGCAACGGACAGGGTTACTATGGCTACACCTTC
TRBV5-4	TRBD2	TRBJ2-7	-	CASSDGRAIHEQYF	TGTGCCAGCAGCGACGGGAGGGCCATCCACGAGCAGTACTTC
TRBV29-1	-	TRBJ2-1	-	CTFSGAYNEQFF	TGCACCTTTTCAGGGGCCTACAATGAGCAGTTCTTC
TRBV27	-	TRBJ2-7	-	CASSFVGSSGGGGFEQYF	TGTGCCAGCAGTTTTGTAGGGTCTAGCGGAGGGGGTGGGTTCGAGCAGTACTTC
TRBV29-1	TRBD1	TRBJ2-7	once	CSVTGGNYEQYF	TGCAGCGTTACAGGGGGGAACTACGAGCAGTACTTC
TRBV11-1	-	TRBJ1-1	-	CASSYDLNTEAFF	TGTGCCAGCAGCTATGACTTGAACACTGAAGCTTTCTTT
TRBV9	TRBD2	TRBJ2-1	-	CASSDRVLAGRSYNEQFF	TGTGCCAGCAGCGACAGGGTGCTAGCGGGGCGCTCCTACAATGAGCAGTTCTTC
TRBV9	-	TRBJ1-6	-	CASSVEGDLGSPLHF	TGTGCCAGCAGCGTAGAGGGGGATCTGGGTTCACCCCTCCACTTT
TRBV4-1	TRBD1	TRBJ2-3	-	CASSQQRTGGYTDTQYF	TGCGCCAGCAGCCAACAGCGGACAGGGGGCTACACAGATACGCAGTATTTT